The source of this TCR beta chain is a study of cytomegalovirus exposure and HLA in healthy donors. Notes on the study in general: A prior analysis recorded that most TCR beta V segments were productive about 90% or about 30% of the time.

The PCR had 60 Vbeta and 13 Jbeta primers. Sequencing used immunoSEQ multiplex PCR; TCRdb keeps in-frame clones, though not all of them. Altogether about 210,000 clones are present, around 79% being singletons, with the ten largest covering roughly 1.9%. The germline CDR1 and CDR2 sequences are LGHNA and YNFKEQ. V was cut by 4 bases and J by 7 bases, with 22 bases left in between. CDR3 length equals 16 residues. This clone was seen more than once but under ten times. The antigen remains undetermined. Sequencing was performed on PBMCs. The genes are TRBV4-2 and TRBJ1-2; D may be TRBD1 (5 bases). The sequence came from a male donor in good health and CMV-seronegative. CDR3 DNA: TGTGCCAGCAGCCCGGAGGGGAGGGTTGGCTATTCTGGCTACACCTTC. Translation: CASSPEGRVGYSGYTF.